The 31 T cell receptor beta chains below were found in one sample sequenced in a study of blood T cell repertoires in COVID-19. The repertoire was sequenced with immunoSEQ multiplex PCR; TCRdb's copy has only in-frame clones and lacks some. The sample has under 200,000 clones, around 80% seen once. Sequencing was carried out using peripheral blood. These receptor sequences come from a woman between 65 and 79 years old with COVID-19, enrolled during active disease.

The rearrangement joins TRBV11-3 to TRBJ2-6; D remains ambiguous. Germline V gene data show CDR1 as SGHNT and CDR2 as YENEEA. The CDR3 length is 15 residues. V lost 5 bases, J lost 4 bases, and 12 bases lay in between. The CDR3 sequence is CASSPQTTGANVLTF. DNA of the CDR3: TGTGCCAGCAGCCCTCAAACAACCGGGGCCAACGTCCTGACTTTC.

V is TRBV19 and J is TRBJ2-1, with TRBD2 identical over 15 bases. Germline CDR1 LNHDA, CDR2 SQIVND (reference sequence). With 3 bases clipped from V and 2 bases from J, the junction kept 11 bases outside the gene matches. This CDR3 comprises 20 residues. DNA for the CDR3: TGTGCCAGTAGTATGAGAACTGGACTAGCGGGAGGGCGGACCTACAATGAGCAGTTCTTC. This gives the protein CASSMRTGLAGGRTYNEQFF.

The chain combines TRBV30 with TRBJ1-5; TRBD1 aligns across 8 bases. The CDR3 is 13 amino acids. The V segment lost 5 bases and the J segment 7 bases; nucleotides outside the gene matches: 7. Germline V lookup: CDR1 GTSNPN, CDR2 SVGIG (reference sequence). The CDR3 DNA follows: TGTGCCTGGCCCAGACAGGGGTGCCAGCCCCAGCATTTT. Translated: CAWPRQGCQPQHF.

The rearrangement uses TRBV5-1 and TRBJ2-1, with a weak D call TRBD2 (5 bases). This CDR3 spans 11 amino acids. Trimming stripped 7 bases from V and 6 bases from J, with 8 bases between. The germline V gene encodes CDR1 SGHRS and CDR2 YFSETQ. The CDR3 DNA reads TGCGCCAGCCTTGAGGGCAATGAGCAGTTCTTC. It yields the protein CASLEGNEQFF.

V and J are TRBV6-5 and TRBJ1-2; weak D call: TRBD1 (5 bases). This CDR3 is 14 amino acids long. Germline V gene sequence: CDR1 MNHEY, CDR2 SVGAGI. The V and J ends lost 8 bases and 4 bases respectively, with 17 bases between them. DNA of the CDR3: TGTGCCAGCGCGAGGAAGGGGCCCGGCTATGGCTACACCTTC. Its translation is CASARKGPGYGYTF.

The DNA for the CDR3 is TGTGCCAGCAGTGGCGTTAATCAGCCCCAGCATTTT. It encodes CASSGVNQPQHF. V usage is TRBV2 and J usage is TRBJ1-5; unclear D gene. The CDR3 spans 12 residues. CDR1 and CDR2 (germline): SNHLY, FYNNEI. V was clipped by 4 bases and J by 4 bases, with 5 bases between them.

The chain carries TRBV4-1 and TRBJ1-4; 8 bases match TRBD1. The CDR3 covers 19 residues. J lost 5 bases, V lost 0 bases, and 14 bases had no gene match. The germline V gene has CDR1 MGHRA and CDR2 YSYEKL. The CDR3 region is CASSQDLPGGAGVNEKLFF. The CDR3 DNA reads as TGCGCCAGCAGCCAAGATTTGCCAGGGGGCGCGGGAGTCAATGAAAAACTGTTTTTT.

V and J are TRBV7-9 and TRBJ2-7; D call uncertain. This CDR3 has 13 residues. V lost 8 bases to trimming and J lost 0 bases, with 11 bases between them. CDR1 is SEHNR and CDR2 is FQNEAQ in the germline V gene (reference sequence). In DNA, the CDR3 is TGTGCCAGCTCCTTTCCAGGCTCCTACGAGCAGTACTTC. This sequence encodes CASSFPGSYEQYF.

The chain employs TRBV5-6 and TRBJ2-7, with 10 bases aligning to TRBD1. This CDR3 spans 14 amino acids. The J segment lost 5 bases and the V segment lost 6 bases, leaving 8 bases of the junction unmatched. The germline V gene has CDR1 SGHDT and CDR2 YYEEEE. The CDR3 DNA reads TGTGCCAGCACCAGTGGGGACAGGGGAAACGAGCAGTACTTC. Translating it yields CASTSGDRGNEQYF.

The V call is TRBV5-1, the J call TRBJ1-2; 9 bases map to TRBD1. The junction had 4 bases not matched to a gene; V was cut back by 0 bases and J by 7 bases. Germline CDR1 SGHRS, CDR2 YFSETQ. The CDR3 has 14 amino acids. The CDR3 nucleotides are TGCGCCAGCAGCTTGGAGGGGACAGGGACTGGCTACACCTTC. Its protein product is CASSLEGTGTGYTF.

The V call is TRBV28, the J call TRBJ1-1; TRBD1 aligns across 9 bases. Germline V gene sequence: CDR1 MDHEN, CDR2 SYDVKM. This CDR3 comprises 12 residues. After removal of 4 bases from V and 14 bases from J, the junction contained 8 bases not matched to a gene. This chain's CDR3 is CASSSWDRVPFF. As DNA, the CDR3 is TGTGCCAGCAGTTCCTGGGACAGGGTCCCATTCTTT.

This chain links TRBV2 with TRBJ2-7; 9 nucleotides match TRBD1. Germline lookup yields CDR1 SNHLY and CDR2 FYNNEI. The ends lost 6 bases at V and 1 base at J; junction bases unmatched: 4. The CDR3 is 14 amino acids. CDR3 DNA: TGTGCCAGCAGCGCCGGGACAGGGTCCTACGAGCAGTACTTC. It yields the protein CASSAGTGSYEQYF.

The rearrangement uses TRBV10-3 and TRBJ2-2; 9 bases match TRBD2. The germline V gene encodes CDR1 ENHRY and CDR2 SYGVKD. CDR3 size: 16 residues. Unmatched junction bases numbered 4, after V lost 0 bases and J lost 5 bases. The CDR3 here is CAISESKLAGTGELFF. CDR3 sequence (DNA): TGTGCCATCAGTGAGTCGAAACTAGCGGGTACCGGGGAGCTGTTTTTT.

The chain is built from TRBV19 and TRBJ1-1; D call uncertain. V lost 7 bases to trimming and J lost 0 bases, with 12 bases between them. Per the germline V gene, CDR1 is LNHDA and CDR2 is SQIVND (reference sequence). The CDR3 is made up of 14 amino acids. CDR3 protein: CASIPTALNTEAFF. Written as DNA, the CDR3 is TGTGCCAGTATCCCGACTGCTTTGAACACTGAAGCTTTCTTT.

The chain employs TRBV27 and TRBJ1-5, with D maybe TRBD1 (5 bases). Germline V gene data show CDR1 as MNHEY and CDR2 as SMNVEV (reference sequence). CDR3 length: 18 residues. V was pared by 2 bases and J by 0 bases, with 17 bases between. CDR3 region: CASSLKGRGLVSNQPQHF. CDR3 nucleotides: TGTGCCAGCAGTTTAAAGGGGAGGGGCTTGGTTAGCAATCAGCCCCAGCATTTT.

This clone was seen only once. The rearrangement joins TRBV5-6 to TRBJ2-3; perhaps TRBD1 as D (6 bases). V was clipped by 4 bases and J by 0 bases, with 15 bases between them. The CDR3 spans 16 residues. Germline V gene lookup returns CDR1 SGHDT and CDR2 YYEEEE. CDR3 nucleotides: TGTGCCAGCAGCCCACAGGGTCGGGATAGCACAGATACGCAGTATTTT. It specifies CASSPQGRDSTDTQYF.

Here the CDR3 reads CASSTPRGIFPFF. CDR3 nucleotides: TGTGCCAGCAGTACCCCCAGGGGGATATTTCCTTTCTTT. The chain uses TRBV6-5 and TRBJ1-1; 7 positions match TRBD1. The CDR3 consists of 13 residues. The germline V gene encodes CDR1 MNHEY and CDR2 SVGAGI. J lost 12 bases, V lost 5 bases, and 12 bases had no gene match.

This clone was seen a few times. CDR3 sequence (DNA): TGTGCCAGCAGCACCGGACAGGGCTGGTCACCCCTCCACTTT. This codes for CASSTGQGWSPLHF. The J gene is TRBJ1-6, the V gene TRBV9; 8 bases match TRBD1. Germline assignment: CDR1 SGDLS and CDR2 YYNGEE. This CDR3 region has 14 residues. The trim removed 4 bases at V and 10 bases at J, leaving 7 bases unmatched.

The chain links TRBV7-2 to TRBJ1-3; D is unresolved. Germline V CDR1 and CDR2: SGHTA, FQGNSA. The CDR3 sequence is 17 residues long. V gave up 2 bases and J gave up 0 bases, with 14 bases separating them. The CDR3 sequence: CASSLMALSDSGNTIYF. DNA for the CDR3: TGTGCCAGCAGCTTAATGGCACTATCGGACTCTGGAAACACCATATATTTT.

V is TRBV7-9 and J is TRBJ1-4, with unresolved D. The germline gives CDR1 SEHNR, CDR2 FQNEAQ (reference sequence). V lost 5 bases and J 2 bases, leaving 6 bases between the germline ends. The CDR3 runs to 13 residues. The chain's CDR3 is CASSQETNEKLFF. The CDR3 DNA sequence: TGTGCCAGCAGCCAAGAGACTAATGAAAAACTGTTTTTT. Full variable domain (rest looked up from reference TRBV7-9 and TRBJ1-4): DTGVSQNPRHKITKRGQNVTFRCDPISEHNRLYWYRQTLGQGPEFLTYFQNEAQLEKSRLLSDRFSAERPKGSFSTLEIQRTEQGDSAMYLCASSQETNEKLFFGSGTQLSVL.

The DNA for the CDR3 is TGTGCCAGCAGCGAGGGACAGGGGACCAGTGACCTGTTTTTT. It translates to CASSEGQGTSDLFF. The gene calls are TRBV5-4 and TRBJ1-4; 10 bases map to TRBD1. The CDR3 length is 14 residues. From germline, CDR1 is SGHNT and CDR2 YYREEE (reference sequence). V dropped 4 bases and J dropped 14; count of bases not matched to a gene: 11.

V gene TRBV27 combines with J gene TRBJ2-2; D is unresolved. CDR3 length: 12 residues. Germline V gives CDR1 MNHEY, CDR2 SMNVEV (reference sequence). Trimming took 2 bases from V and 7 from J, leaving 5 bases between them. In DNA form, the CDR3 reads TGTGCCAGCAGTTTACTCGTCGGGGAGCTGTTTTTT. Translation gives CASSLLVGELFF.

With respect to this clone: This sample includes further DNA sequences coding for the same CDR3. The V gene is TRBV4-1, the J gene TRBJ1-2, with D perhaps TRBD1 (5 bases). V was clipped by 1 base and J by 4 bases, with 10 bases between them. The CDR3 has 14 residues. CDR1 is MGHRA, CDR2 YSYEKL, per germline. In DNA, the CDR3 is TGCGCCAGCAGCCAAGGGGCAGGGTCCTATGGCTACACCTTC. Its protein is CASSQGAGSYGYTF.

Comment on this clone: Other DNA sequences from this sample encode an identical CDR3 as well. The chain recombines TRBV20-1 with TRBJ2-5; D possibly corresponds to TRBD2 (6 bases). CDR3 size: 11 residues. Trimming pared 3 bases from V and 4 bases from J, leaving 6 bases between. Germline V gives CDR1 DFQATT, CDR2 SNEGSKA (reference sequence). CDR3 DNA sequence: TGCAGTGCTAGTAGCGGAGAGACCCAGTACTTC. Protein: CSASSGETQYF.

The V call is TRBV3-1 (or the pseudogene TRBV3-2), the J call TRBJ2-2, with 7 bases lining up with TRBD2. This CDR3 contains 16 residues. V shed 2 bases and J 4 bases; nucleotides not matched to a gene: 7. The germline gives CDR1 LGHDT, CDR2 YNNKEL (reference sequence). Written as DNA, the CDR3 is TGTGCCAGCAGCCAAAGATTAGCGGGTTCCACCGGGGAGCTGTTTTTT. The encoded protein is CASSQRLAGSTGELFF.

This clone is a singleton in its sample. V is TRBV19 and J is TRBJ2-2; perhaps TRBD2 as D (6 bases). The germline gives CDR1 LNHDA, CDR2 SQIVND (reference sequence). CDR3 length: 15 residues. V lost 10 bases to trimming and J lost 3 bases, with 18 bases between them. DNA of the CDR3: TGTGCCACCAACCCGGGTCGGGGGTACACCGGGGAGCTGTTTTTT. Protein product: CATNPGRGYTGELFF.

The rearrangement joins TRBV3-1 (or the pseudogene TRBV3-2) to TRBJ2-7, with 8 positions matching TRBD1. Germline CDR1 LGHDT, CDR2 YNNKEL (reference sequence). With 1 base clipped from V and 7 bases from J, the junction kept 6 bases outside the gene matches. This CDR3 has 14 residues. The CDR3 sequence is CASSQVQGAEEQYF. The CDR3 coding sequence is TGTGCCAGCAGCCAAGTGCAGGGGGCGGAGGAGCAGTACTTC.

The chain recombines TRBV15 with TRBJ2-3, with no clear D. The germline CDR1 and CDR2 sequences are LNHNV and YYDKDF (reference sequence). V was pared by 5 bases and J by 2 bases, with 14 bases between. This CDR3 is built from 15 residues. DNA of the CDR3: TGTGCCACCAGCGCCCCGGGTAAATTCACAGATACGCAGTATTTT. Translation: CATSAPGKFTDTQYF.

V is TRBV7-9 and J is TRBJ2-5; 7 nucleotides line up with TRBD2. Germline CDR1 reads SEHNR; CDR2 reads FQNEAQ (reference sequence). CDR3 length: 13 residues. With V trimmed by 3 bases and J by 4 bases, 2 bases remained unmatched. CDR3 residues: CASSFGGGETQYF. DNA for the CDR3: TGTGCCAGCAGCTTCGGCGGGGGAGAGACCCAGTACTTC.

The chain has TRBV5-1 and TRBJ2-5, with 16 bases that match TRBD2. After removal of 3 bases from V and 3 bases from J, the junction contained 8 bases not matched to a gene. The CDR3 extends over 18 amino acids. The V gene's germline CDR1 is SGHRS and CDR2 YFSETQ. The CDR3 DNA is TGCGCCAGCAGCTGGGGGACTAGCGGGAGGGCGACAAAAGAGACCCAGTACTTC. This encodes CASSWGTSGRATKETQYF.

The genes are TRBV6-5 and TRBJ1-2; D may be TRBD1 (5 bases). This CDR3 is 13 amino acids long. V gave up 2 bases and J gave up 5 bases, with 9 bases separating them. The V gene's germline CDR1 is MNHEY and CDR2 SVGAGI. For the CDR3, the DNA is TGTGCCAGCAGTTACGGCGCAGGGTATGGCTACACCTTC. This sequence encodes CASSYGAGYGYTF.